This TCR beta chain was found in a study of CD8 T cells in ankylosing spondylitis. Whole-study findings and limits: There was reportedly significant enrichment of clones that were disease-linked in matched ankylosing spondylitis synovial fluid.

TCRdb reprocessed the 5' RACE reads via MiXCR and lists one record per CDR3 protein. The sample lists 250,000 to 300,000 distinct CDR3 sequences, around 19% occurring once. Germline trimming cut 3 bases from V and 0 bases from J; bases unmatched to any gene: 9. The CDR3 runs to 16 residues. Germline V gives CDR1 SQVTM, CDR2 ANQGSEA. Details on this clonotype: Antigen: not known.

What was sequenced was blood, either unsorted or a sorted T cell fraction (not recorded which). The TCR originated in a male donor with ankylosing spondylitis or in good health (not recorded which). The chain couples TRBV29-1 to TRBJ2-5, with 8 bases matching TRBD1. CDR3 in DNA: TGCAGCGTTGACCGGGCCAGGGGGCGAAACCAAGAGACCCAGTACTTC. Encoded protein: CSVDRARGRNQETQYF.